This T cell receptor (beta chain) was captured by sequencing in a study of vaccination effects on CD4 cells after COVID-19. Regarding the study as a whole: Late in the post-vaccination period, infection-induced and vaccine-induced clones underwent marked clonal contraction.

As regards this clone: Its antigen is not known.

It was after approximately 10 days of culture that CD4+ T cells were isolated. Subjects were given two BNT162b2 or mRNA-1273 vaccine doses. Replacing half the medium with IL-2 medium was done on days 3 and 7. The table came from immunoSEQ multiplex PCR; TCRdb's copy has only in-frame clones and leaves some out. This repertoire shows just under 75,000 clones, nearly 75% found once; its top ten account for roughly 2.3%. The material sequenced was CD4+ T cells from PBMCs cultured without peptide, taken after COVID-19 vaccination. This clonotype was sampled from a human donor who received a COVID-19 vaccine.

Written as DNA, the CDR3 is TGTGCCAGCAGTGAGGCCTCCTGGTCCTACGGCTACACCTTC. Encoded protein: CASSEASWSYGYTF. J is TRBJ1-2 and V is TRBV2; D is uncertain. This CDR3 contains 14 residues. Trimming cost V 3 bases and J 8 bases, with 16 bases left between them. Germline CDR1 and CDR2: SNHLY and FYNNEI.